This TCR beta chain stems from a study of identical twins (dated by TCRdb to the mid-2010s). Background on the whole study: To test whether fetal clonotypes persist, the study used deep sequencing on TCR alpha and beta repertoires from monozygotic twins, unrelated adults of various ages, and cord blood. To rule out contamination, the twin experiments were replicated at different times with different library preparation protocols.

Every donor was a healthy Caucasian. The twin cohort consisted of three pairs of female monozygotic twins, all aged about 18 to 29 years. Peripheral blood mononuclear cells were the source from which RNA for the TCR libraries was isolated. The CDR3 runs 13 residues from the cysteine to the phenylalanine. The entry retains the CDR3 DNA only, 39 bases that are in frame from base 1. The junction shows trimming of 2 bases on V and 4 bases on J, and the gene matches do not reach 2 bases of it. The germline V gene specifies SGHRS as CDR1 and YFSETQ as CDR2. This clonotype was recorded at least ten times. Its antigen remains unidentified. The sample holds no much larger clone one base away, and base qualities are not on file. Beyond this particular receptor, the publication reports: Abundant cord blood beta clonotypes had fewer insertions, young adult naive repertoires showed a similar but weaker trend, and memory repertoires showed no such trend. In monozygotic twins, out-of-frame TCR alpha sharing was systematically underestimated by recombination models, although the models agreed with sharing between unrelated individuals. Because the same donors could not be followed over many years, conclusions were based on cross-sectional statistical analysis. Compared with coincidental sharing between unrelated individuals, out-of-frame TCR alpha sequences shared between twins showed an excess of sequences with low generation probability. Excess twin sharing in beta out-of-frame sequences was weaker because fewer shared sequences lowered the signal-to-noise ratio. Zero-insertion analyses could be partly confounded by invariant T cells such as MAIT and iNKT, though diverse VJ usage argued against such confounding for most clonotypes.

Libraries came from 5' RACE. Sequenced on an Illumina HiSeq 2000. A universal primer binding site was added through template switching, and the final cDNA carried a unique molecular identifier so that TCR cDNA molecules could be counted accurately. First-strand cDNA for TCR alpha and beta chains was synthesized from specific primers in the conserved constant-segment region. To control for contamination, every cDNA library carried two barcodes: a SMART-Mk sample barcode plus Illumina barcodes. TruSeq adapter sequences and Illumina sample barcodes were added in two successive PCR steps. The TCR alpha and beta cDNA libraries were sequenced on the Illumina HiSeq platform using custom primers. The authors processed their data as follows. MiGEC processed the raw reads to extract unique molecular identifiers, while MiXCR was used to determine the CDR3 positions. For each individual, recombination models were inferred using an EM algorithm with the repgenHMM and IGoR tools. The tcR package in R was used for shared clonotype analysis, with sharing normalized by the product of cloneset sizes. Out-of-frame nonproductive sequences were analyzed to study raw recombination free of thymic and clonal selection effects. The public reads were reanalyzed by TCRdb: fastp trimming at Q25, MiXCR alignment, in-frame beta chains only. Each CDR3 protein appears once, grouped with its most common genes and DNA. V and J calls and clone size were set by TCRdb, not the authors. The sample data list a few hundred thousand distinct CDR3 sequences, and more than 9% of these were observed just once. The top ten hold around 3.2% of the sample.

The same sample was also used in a study of yellow fever vaccine responses in identical twins. As noted in the second study: The T cell response to vaccination in identical twins was reported by the authors to appear partly convergent and partly personalized. In the study, vaccine-responding T cell clones were precisely tracked in identical twins.

Sequenced input: PBMCs. This clonotype was sampled from a young woman in good health. In this chain, TRBV5-1 is recombined with TRBJ1-1; 7 bases in between match TRBD1. The CDR3 sequence is CASSLTGATEAFF. The bases are TGCGCCAGCAGCTTAACAGGGGCCACTGAAGCTTTCTTT.